This paragraph reports one TCR beta chain. This clonotype was seen only a few times. The antigen it recognizes is unknown. The input lacks base qualities; no much larger clone sits a single base away. This record comes from a study of CD8 T cells in ankylosing spondylitis (dated by TCRdb to the late 2010s). For the wider study: The study set out to find disease-linked TCR variants by profiling T cell receptor beta repertoires in ankylosing spondylitis patients and healthy donors. In total, the full study cohort was made up of 108 healthy donors and 25 or so ankylosing spondylitis patients. Samples of peripheral blood were taken, and for ankylosing spondylitis patients, synovial fluid was collected as well. The research as a whole found: Some motif variants had previously been reported in the synovial fluid and blood of reactive arthritis patients, which suggests shared mechanisms of disease initiation. According to the report, matched synovial fluid samples from ankylosing spondylitis patients were significantly enriched for the disease-linked clones. A TCR beta motif made up of several highly homologous amino acid variants appeared to be characteristic of blood from ankylosing spondylitis patients. A CD8+ phenotype was shown by the disease-linked clones, which were found at relatively low frequencies in peripheral blood.

The instrument was an Illumina HiSeq 2500. Quantitative 5'-RACE with molecular barcodes was used to prepare TCR beta libraries. Concerning the study's data processing: Disease-linked TCR variants were identified with a new computational method built on a probabilistic model of VDJ rearrangement. TCRdb trimmed public reads at Q25 via fastp, called clones via MiXCR and kept in-frame beta chains. CDR3 protein sequences are deduplicated, and each keeps its most common genes and DNA. These V and J calls are TCRdb output, not the study's own analysis. The table for this sample lists about 540,000 distinct CDR3 sequences; roughly an eighth of them were counted only once. The ten largest account for approximately 7% of the sample. The sample taken for sequencing was blood, either unsorted or a sorted T cell fraction (not recorded which). This sequence originates from a male donor with ankylosing spondylitis.

CDR3 protein: CASSQVGGGNTEAFF. The DNA sequence reads TGTGCCAGCAGCCAAGTCGGGGGGGGGAACACTGAAGCTTTCTTT. This chain is built from TRBV3-1 and TRBJ1-1; matching of 5 bases hints at TRBD1 as the D gene. Reading the germline V gene (reference sequence) gives CDR1 LGHDT and CDR2 YNNKEL. From its cysteine to its phenylalanine, the CDR3 spans 15 amino acids. Left in the record is the CDR3 DNA by itself, 45 bases read in frame from the first base. The junction shows trimming of 1 base on V and 1 base on J, plus 10 bases between the germline ends.